This T cell receptor beta chain emerged from a study of OX40 agonist ivuxolimab in advanced cancers. Regarding the study in general: Ivuxolimab was an agonistic, fully human IgG2 monoclonal antibody directed against OX40 (CD134), a costimulatory receptor. Intravenous ivuxolimab was administered to patients every 2 weeks at six dose levels: 0.01, 0.1, 0.3, 1.5, 3 and 10 mg/kg. Among the 50 to 55 dose-escalation patients, approximately 20 had hepatocellular carcinoma, around 15 melanoma, 9 renal cell carcinoma and 9 head and neck cancer. A male proportion of roughly 85% and a mean age of around 60 years, ranging from about 20 to 85, were recorded for the dose-escalation cohort. Prior anti-PD-1, anti-PD-L1 or anti-CTLA-4 therapy was permitted, and checkpoint inhibitors had been received by more than 35% of dose-escalation patients. Partial responses were achieved by three dose-escalation patients, of whom one had hepatocellular carcinoma and two had cutaneous melanoma. The purpose of peripheral TCRbeta sequencing was to test whether ivuxolimab changed TCR sequence diversity and led to clonal T-cell expansion. The paper covers the monotherapy dose-escalation part of the phase I ivuxolimab trial, which included N of about 50 patients.

Remarks on this clone: Its specific antigen is unknown. No much larger clone is present one base from it, and per-base qualities are unavailable.

Genomic DNA was isolated from the sorted cells so that the TCRbeta CDR3 region could be sequenced. TCRbeta CDR3 regions were sequenced using the immunoSEQ Assay. TCRdb's version of the immuneACCESS table is confined to in-frame rearrangements and falls short of the full clone set. An unresolved V gene accounts for under half of the shortfall where checked; the remainder is of unknown origin. The sample table shows 100,000 to 150,000 clones, and 93% are seen once. Of the sample, more than 0.15% is held by the ten largest clones. The trial excluded patients who had a history of autoimmune disease or who were on systemic immunosuppression. Peripheral blood for TCR sequencing was collected from all dose cohorts at baseline, on cycle 4 day 1, and on cycle 7 day 1. Samples came from an open-label, multicenter, first-in-human phase I dose-escalation trial of ivuxolimab. Adults with locally advanced or metastatic melanoma, renal cell, hepatocellular, or head and neck squamous cell carcinoma were enrolled in the trial. Before TCR sequencing, CD4+ and CD8+ T cells were separately sorted from peripheral blood.

The paper's findings and limits, for the study overall: In the 0.1-3.0 mg/kg groups, partial responders were among the patients with the lowest normalized peripheral clonal expansion, particularly in CD8+ T cells. Low levels of normalized T-cell clonal expansion were also seen in some patients who did not respond. The antigen specificity of the peripheral T cells that underwent clonal expansion was not determined. After ivuxolimab, expanded clones were on average more numerous among CD8+ T cells than among CD4+ T cells. At doses of 0.1 to 3.0 mg/kg, clonal expansion of both CD4+ and CD8+ blood T cells was observed from baseline to week 6.

The sample was CD4+ or CD8+ T cells sorted from blood, taken in a trial of the OX40 agonist ivuxolimab. This clonotype originated in an adult with an advanced solid tumor such as melanoma, head and neck, liver or kidney cancer.

The DNA sequence reads TGCGCCAGCAGTCCCGAGGGGCCGCAACAAAGTCGGGCCAACGTCCTGACTTTC. It encodes CASSPEGPQQSRANVLTF. Recombination connected TRBV23-1 to TRBJ2-6; the D gene could be either TRBD1 or TRBD2, each agreeing at 5 bases. TRBV23-1 is placed among ORFs of uncertain function. The trim is 4 bases for V and 5 bases for J, with a gap of 21 bases between the germline ends. Spanning cysteine to phenylalanine, the CDR3 consists of 18 amino acids. Only the CDR3 portion is preserved as DNA: 54 bases, with reading frame beginning at the first base.